Sequencing of this T cell receptor beta chain was carried out in a study of blood T cell repertoires in COVID-19. Study in general: Sites in the United States, Italy and Spain provided acute and convalescent COVID-19 samples. T cells, B-cell-depleted T cells, or PBMCs provided the cDNA or gDNA that served as material.

Assay used: immunoSEQ multiplex PCR; TCRdb lists only in-frame clones, some missing. The table has 100,000 to 150,000 clones, roughly 87% seen once. Sequences were obtained from peripheral blood. The sequence was obtained from a man older than 75 with active or convalescent COVID-19.

The CDR3 reads CASSASVAEETQYF. DNA of the CDR3: TGTGCCAGCAGCGCATCGGTGGCGGAAGAGACCCAGTACTTC. The J gene is TRBJ2-5, the V gene TRBV5-4, with D uncertain. The ends were cut back, 4 bases at V and 3 bases at J, with 13 bases in the middle. This CDR3 spans 14 amino acids. Germline CDR1 reads SGHNT; CDR2 reads YYREEE (reference sequence).